This T cell receptor beta chain was sequenced during a study of T cell changes during pregnancy in multiple sclerosis. TCRdb's table, derived via immunoSEQ multiplex PCR, lists solely in-frame clones and lacks some. The table shows about 40,000 clones, with roughly nine tenths occurring only once. The CDR3 has 13 amino acids. From germline, CDR1 is SGHAT and CDR2 FQNNGV. The V and J ends lost 0 bases and 9 bases respectively, with 9 bases between them. This chain links TRBV11-2 with TRBJ1-5; D is ambiguous. The sample here was CD4+ T cells from peripheral blood mononuclear cells, taken in the third trimester of pregnancy. The receptor was isolated from a female donor with multiple sclerosis, enrolled in a pregnancy study. The CDR3 nucleotides are TGTGCCAGCAGCTTAGAACGATTCGGGCCCCAGCATTTT. As protein: CASSLERFGPQHF.